This T cell receptor (beta chain) emerged from a study of cytomegalovirus exposure and HLA in healthy donors. 60 Vbeta and 13 Jbeta primers were used in PCR. Using immunoSEQ multiplex PCR, the repertoire was profiled, and TCRdb retains in-frame clones only, with some absent. Among more than 110,000 clones listed, over 70% were seen once. Trimming shortened V by 5 bases and J by 7 bases, and 23 bases separated the two germline ends. CDR1 and CDR2 from the germline V gene are SGHAT and FQNNGV. This CDR3 contains 17 residues. This chain uses TRBV11-2 with TRBJ1-4; the D gene is possibly TRBD1 (6 bases). The specimen was PBMCs. The TCR originated in a male donor in good health and CMV-seronegative. CDR3 region: CASSDSYHRVDREKLFF. The CDR3 region has the DNA TGTGCCAGCAGCGACTCGTATCACAGGGTCGATCGTGAAAAACTGTTTTTT. Using reference TRBV11-2 and TRBJ1-4 for the parts outside the CDR3, the full variable domain is EAGVAQSPRYKIIEKRQSVAFWCNPISGHATLYWYQQILGQGPKLLIQFQNNGVVDDSQLPKDRFSAERLKGVDSTLKIQPAKLEDSAVYLCASSDSYHRVDREKLFFGSGTQLSVL.